Reported below is one TCR beta chain. Its antigen is unknown. The germline gives CDR1 DFQATT, CDR2 SNEGSKA (reference sequence). With 6 bases removed from V and 5 bases from J, the gap between germline ends came to 10 bases. The CDR3 extends over 11 amino acids. This sample was taken from a study of post-analysis software for immune sequencing data. Study at large: Progressive-relapsing, secondary progressive and relapsing-remitting multiple sclerosis were among the disease courses included. General study findings and limits: There were five or six TRBV segments more frequent in patients than controls, and TRBV5-6, TRBV5-1 and TRBV20-1 were among them. The authors found that F measure strongly co-clustered same-batch samples. Comparison with controls showed significantly lower normalized Chao1 diversity in multiple sclerosis patients.

Incorporated into the TCR beta cDNA libraries were unique molecular identifiers, which served to reduce PCR and sequencing biases. A population of roughly 0.9 to 11 million T cells gave rise to about half a million cDNA molecules. TCRdb re-derived calls from the PCR reads in MiXCR, one entry per CDR3 protein. Of 400,000 to 500,000 distinct CDR3 sequences in the sample, roughly 38% were seen once. The chain has TRBV20-1 and TRBJ2-5; D uncertain. Sequenced sample: blood. The source of this sequence is a girl aged 2-10 years with multiple sclerosis. In nucleotides, the CDR3 is TGCAGTGCGGGTACGGGTGAGACCCAGTACTTC. This encodes CSAGTGETQYF.